The rows below give T cell receptor beta chains drawn from one sample of a study of tumor-infiltrating lymphocytes in localized non-small cell lung cancer. Libraries were prepared by immunoSEQ multiplex PCR; TCRdb keeps only in-frame clonotypes and omits some of them. The table has thousands of clones, 74% seen once. Specimen: uninvolved lung tissue not adjacent to the tumor. The origin of the receptors is a human donor with non-small cell lung cancer. CDR3s include the opening cysteine and the closing phenylalanine or tryptophan. The order of the fields is clone size, J gene, V gene, D gene, CDR3 protein, CDR3 DNA. The D gene is left open where the match is weak. A row's size may be missing; if present it is once, few, many or a size class.

size: NA
J: TRBJ2-6
V: TRBV5-1
D: TRBD1
CDR3: CASSFRTGGAGANVLTF
DNA: TGCGCCAGCAGCTTCCGGACAGGGGGCGCTGGGGCCAACGTCCTGACTTTC

size: NA
J: TRBJ2-5
V: TRBV9
D: TRBD2
CDR3: CASSVGWGLTGGSQETQYF
DNA: TGTGCCAGCAGCGTAGGATGGGGGCTAACGGGGGGGTCCCAAGAGACCCAGTACTTC

size: NA
J: TRBJ2-1
V: TRBV30
D: TRBD2
CDR3: CAWSSGGPDEQFF
DNA: TGTGCCTGGAGTAGCGGGGGGCCTGATGAGCAGTTCTTC

size: NA
J: TRBJ2-1
V: TRBV11-3
D: TRBD1
CDR3: CASSRRDSNYNEQFF
DNA: TGTGCCAGCAGTCGCAGGGACAGTAATTACAATGAGCAGTTCTTC

size: NA
J: TRBJ2-1
V: TRBV19
D: TRBD2
CDR3: CASSLTSGGFNEQFF
DNA: TGTGCCAGTAGTTTGACTAGCGGGGGGTTTAATGAGCAGTTCTTC

size: NA
J: TRBJ2-3
V: TRBV7-2
D: NA
CDR3: CASTSGLETQYF
DNA: TGTGCCAGCACGTCAGGTTTGGAAACGCAGTATTTT

size: NA
J: TRBJ2-7
V: TRBV18
D: TRBD1
CDR3: CASSPPGTEYEQYF
DNA: TGTGCCAGCTCACCACCCGGGACAGAATACGAGCAGTACTTC

size: NA
J: TRBJ2-5
V: TRBV5-6
D: NA
CDR3: CASSLDAAGETQYF
DNA: TGTGCCAGCAGCTTAGACGCAGCCGGTGAGACCCAGTACTTC

size: NA
J: TRBJ2-1
V: TRBV18
D: TRBD1
CDR3: CASRRDRDFGVQFF
DNA: TGTGCCAGCCGCCGGGACAGGGACTTTGGGGTGCAGTTCTTC

size: NA
J: TRBJ2-3
V: TRBV5-1
D: TRBD1
CDR3: CASSLGGDRSTDTQYF
DNA: TGCGCCAGCAGCTTGGGGGGGGACAGGAGCACAGATACGCAGTATTTT

size: NA
J: TRBJ1-2
V: TRBV2
D: TRBD1
CDR3: CASRAIRDRTNGYTF
DNA: TGTGCCAGCAGGGCAATCCGGGACAGGACCAATGGCTACACCTTC

size: once
J: TRBJ2-7
V: TRBV9
D: NA
CDR3: CASSVAPGAAYEQYF
DNA: TGTGCCAGCAGCGTAGCTCCCGGGGCCGCCTACGAGCAGTACTTC

size: NA
J: TRBJ2-5
V: TRBV14
D: NA
CDR3: CASSQDRGGTQYF
DNA: TGTGCCAGCAGCCAAGATCGAGGGGGGACCCAGTACTTC

size: few
J: TRBJ2-5
V: TRBV5-4
D: TRBD1
CDR3: CASSLGQGAGSVGTQYF
DNA: TGTGCCAGCAGCTTGGGTCAGGGGGCTGGTTCGGTGGGGACCCAGTACTTC

size: NA
J: TRBJ2-3
V: TRBV11-3
D: NA
CDR3: CASSYMAGSTDTQYF
DNA: TGTGCCAGCAGCTACATGGCGGGGAGCACAGATACGCAGTATTTT

size: NA
J: TRBJ2-5
V: TRBV6-1
D: TRBD2
CDR3: CASWRTSGTQETQYF
DNA: TGTGCCAGCTGGAGGACTAGCGGGACCCAAGAGACCCAGTACTTC

size: NA
J: TRBJ2-4
V: TRBV7-2
D: NA
CDR3: CASSFYDKNIQYF
DNA: TGTGCCAGCAGCTTCTACGACAAAAACATTCAGTACTTC

size: NA
J: TRBJ1-3
V: TRBV29-1
D: NA
CDR3: CSAASGTPRGNTIYF
DNA: TGCAGCGCCGCGAGCGGGACGCCGCGGGGAAACACCATATATTTT

size: NA
J: TRBJ1-1
V: TRBV6-1
D: NA
CDR3: CATTTSPTHVTEAFF
DNA: TGTGCCACCACGACAAGCCCCACTCATGTAACGGAAGCTTTCTTT

size: NA
J: TRBJ1-2
V: TRBV11-2
D: NA
CDR3: CASSLAVASANTF
DNA: TGTGCCAGCAGCTTAGCAGTGGCCAGCGCGAATACCTTC

size: NA
J: TRBJ1-5
V: TRBV27
D: NA
CDR3: CASSFVGGNQPQHF
DNA: TGTGCCAGCAGTTTTGTGGGGGGCAATCAGCCCCAGCATTTT

size: NA
J: TRBJ2-7
V: TRBV28
D: NA
CDR3: CASSSSYEQYF
DNA: TGTGCCAGCAGCTCTAGTTACGAGCAGTACTTC

size: NA
J: TRBJ1-1
V: TRBV29-1
D: NA
CDR3: CSVEDPYTEAFF
DNA: TGCAGCGTTGAAGATCCCTACACTGAAGCTTTCTTT

size: NA
J: TRBJ2-5
V: TRBV4-2
D: NA
CDR3: CASSQSLVGRETQYF
DNA: TGTGCCAGCAGCCAGTCGTTGGTGGGGAGAGAGACCCAGTACTTC

size: NA
J: TRBJ2-2
V: TRBV9
D: TRBD1
CDR3: CASSEGTGVTGGELFF
DNA: TGTGCCAGCAGCGAAGGTACAGGGGTTACGGGCGGGGAGCTGTTTTTT

size: NA
J: TRBJ1-3
V: TRBV7-2
D: NA
CDR3: CASSLGTGFSGNTIYF
DNA: TGTGCCAGCAGCTTAGGTACAGGGTTCTCTGGAAACACCATATATTTT

size: large
J: TRBJ2-5
V: TRBV5-5
D: NA
CDR3: CASSWGGSTGETQYF
DNA: TGTGCCAGCAGCTGGGGGGGCAGCACGGGGGAGACCCAGTACTTC

size: once
J: TRBJ1-2
V: TRBV19
D: TRBD1
CDR3: CASSPGQVSYGYTF
DNA: TGTGCCAGTAGTCCCGGACAGGTCTCCTATGGCTACACCTTC

size: NA
J: TRBJ1-5
V: TRBV6-5
D: NA
CDR3: CASSWGARGQPQHF
DNA: TGTGCCAGCAGTTGGGGGGCAAGAGGTCAGCCCCAGCATTTT

size: NA
J: TRBJ1-2
V: TRBV19
D: NA
CDR3: CASSISRFTYGYTF
DNA: TGTGCCAGTAGTATCAGCCGATTCACCTATGGCTACACCTTC

size: NA
J: TRBJ2-7
V: TRBV10-3
D: TRBD2
CDR3: CAISPGLAVYEQYF
DNA: TGTGCCATCAGTCCGGGACTAGCCGTATACGAGCAGTACTTC

size: NA
J: TRBJ1-1
V: TRBV13
D: NA
CDR3: CASSLSDLNTEAFF
DNA: TGTGCCAGCAGCCTATCAGACTTGAACACTGAAGCTTTCTTT

size: NA
J: TRBJ1-2
V: TRBV7-2
D: NA
CDR3: CASSLVVGEYGYTF
DNA: TGTGCCAGCAGCTTAGTTGTAGGGGAGTATGGCTACACCTTC

size: NA
J: TRBJ2-4
V: TRBV2
D: TRBD2
CDR3: CASSQGRDIQYF
DNA: TGTGCCAGCAGCCAAGGGAGGGACATTCAGTACTTC

size: NA
J: TRBJ1-1
V: TRBV19
D: NA
CDR3: CASSITRNTEAFF
DNA: TGTGCCAGTAGTATTACACGGAACACTGAAGCTTTCTTT

size: NA
J: TRBJ2-3
V: TRBV10-3
D: TRBD2
CDR3: CAIGAGGLPSTDTQYF
DNA: TGTGCCATCGGAGCGGGGGGGCTCCCTAGCACAGATACGCAGTATTTT

size: NA
J: TRBJ1-5
V: TRBV19
D: NA
CDR3: CASSRAGIGQPQHF
DNA: TGTGCCAGTAGTCGGGCAGGGATCGGTCAGCCCCAGCATTTT

size: NA
J: TRBJ2-7
V: TRBV5-1
D: NA
CDR3: CASSLVTGSYEQYF
DNA: TGCGCCAGCAGCTTGGTAACAGGAAGTTACGAGCAGTACTTC

size: NA
J: TRBJ1-5
V: TRBV19
D: NA
CDR3: CASSAEGDNQPQHF
DNA: TGTGCCAGTAGTGCCGAGGGGGACAATCAGCCCCAGCATTTT

size: NA
J: TRBJ2-3
V: TRBV7-8
D: TRBD2
CDR3: CASSLAATSGVAQYF
DNA: TGTGCCAGCAGCTTAGCGGCGACTAGCGGGGTAGCGCAGTATTTT

size: few
J: TRBJ2-2
V: TRBV7-9
D: TRBD2
CDR3: CASSLAIGTSSPGELFF
DNA: TGTGCCAGCAGCTTAGCTATCGGGACTAGTTCCCCCGGGGAGCTGTTTTTT

size: medium-sized
J: TRBJ1-2
V: TRBV2
D: NA
CDR3: CASSEAGDLGGYTF
DNA: TGTGCCAGCAGTGAAGCGGGGGATTTAGGCGGCTACACCTTC

size: NA
J: TRBJ2-7
V: TRBV5-5
D: NA
CDR3: CASSLAGTGVYEQYF
DNA: TGTGCCAGCAGCTTGGCCGGGACGGGAGTCTACGAGCAGTACTTC

size: NA
J: TRBJ2-2
V: TRBV19
D: NA
CDR3: CASSRVNTGELFF
DNA: TGTGCCAGTAGTCGGGTTAACACCGGGGAGCTGTTTTTT

size: few
J: TRBJ2-5
V: TRBV5-1
D: NA
CDR3: CASSSTGFQETQYF
DNA: TGCGCCAGCAGCTCCACAGGGTTCCAAGAGACCCAGTACTTC

size: large
J: TRBJ2-2
V: TRBV11-1
D: NA
CDR3: CASSLKELNTGELFF
DNA: TGTGCCAGCAGCTTAAAGGAGTTGAACACCGGGGAGCTGTTTTTT

size: NA
J: TRBJ1-6
V: TRBV13
D: NA
CDR3: CASSFTGYNSPLHF
DNA: TGTGCCAGCAGTTTTACAGGGTACAATTCACCCCTCCACTTT

size: NA
J: TRBJ1-1
V: TRBV27
D: NA
CDR3: CASSSVWNTEAFF
DNA: TGTGCCAGCAGTTCGGTTTGGAACACTGAAGCTTTCTTT